The 29 T cell receptor beta chains presented below share a single source sample, sequenced in a study of OX40 agonist ivuxolimab in advanced cancers. Here immunoSEQ multiplex PCR was the method, and the copy in TCRdb shows in-frame clones only, minus some. The sample lists about 41,000 clones; more than 70% were seen once. The sequences come from CD4+ or CD8+ T cells sorted from blood, collected in a trial of the OX40 agonist ivuxolimab. The receptors come from an adult with an advanced solid tumor such as melanoma, head and neck, liver or kidney cancer.

The genes are TRBV29-1 and TRBJ1-2; the D gene is possibly TRBD1 (6 bases). The germline CDR1 and CDR2 sequences are SQVTM and ANQGSEA. V was pared by 3 bases and J by 7 bases, with 12 bases between. This CDR3 is 12 amino acids long. The CDR3 nucleotides are TGCAGCGTTGATACAGGGAAGGGTGGCTACACCTTC. Translation: CSVDTGKGGYTF.

J is TRBJ1-1 and V is TRBV10-1, with 7 bases that match TRBD1. V lost 8 bases and J lost 4; bases outside the gene matches: 16. The CDR3 spans 16 residues. Germline V gene data show CDR1 as WNHNN and CDR2 as SYGVQD (reference sequence). CDR3 nucleotides: TGCGCCAGCCCGATTAAGGGGGAGGGGGCGTGCACTGAAGCTTTCTTT. Translating gives CASPIKGEGACTEAFF.

The V call is TRBV19, the J call TRBJ2-2; D remains unclear. The V end was cut by 7 bases, the J end by 4 bases, with 4 bases between. Germline CDR1 and CDR2: LNHDA and SQIVND (reference sequence). This CDR3 spans 11 amino acids. CDR3 amino acids: CASTGTGELFF. DNA for the CDR3: TGTGCCAGTACGGGCACCGGGGAGCTGTTTTTT.

The CDR3 sequence is CASSFVAGEADTQYF. CDR3 DNA sequence: TGCGCCAGCAGCTTTGTCGCGGGAGAAGCAGATACGCAGTATTTT. V and J are TRBV5-1 and TRBJ2-3; 7 nucleotides align to TRBD2. J lost 4 bases, V lost 2 bases, and 7 bases had no gene match. In germline, CDR1 is SGHRS, CDR2 YFSETQ. This CDR3 is built from 15 residues.

V usage is TRBV5-1 and J usage is TRBJ2-3, with TRBD1 matching 8 bases. CDR3 size: 15 residues. The trim removed 4 bases at V and 2 bases at J, leaving 6 bases unmatched. Germline CDR1 reads SGHRS; CDR2 reads YFSETQ. The CDR3 here is CASSPGQGYTDTQYF. CDR3 coding DNA: TGCGCCAGCAGCCCTGGACAGGGCTACACAGATACGCAGTATTTT.

The chain has TRBV14 and TRBJ1-5; the D gene is possibly TRBD1 (6 bases). The CDR3 runs 14 residues. V was pared by 4 bases and J by 5 bases, with 12 bases between. CDR1 is SGHDN and CDR2 is FVKESK in the germline V gene. This CDR3 reads CASSPTGFDQPQHF. DNA for the CDR3: TGTGCCAGCAGCCCTACAGGGTTCGATCAGCCCCAGCATTTT.

The rearrangement joins TRBV28 to TRBJ2-1, with D perhaps TRBD2 (5 bases). CDR1 is MDHEN, CDR2 SYDVKM, per germline. V was shortened by 3 bases and J by 0 bases, with 9 bases between the two germline ends. This CDR3 region has 15 residues. In DNA form, the CDR3 reads TGTGCCAGCAGTTTGGGAGCGGTCTCCTACAATGAGCAGTTCTTC. Encoded protein: CASSLGAVSYNEQFF.

The chain combines TRBV28 with TRBJ1-5; 9 bases match TRBD1. This CDR3 has 16 amino acids. Trimming cost V 6 bases and J 1 base; bases outside gene matches: 7. The germline gives CDR1 MDHEN, CDR2 SYDVKM. DNA for the CDR3: TGTGCCAGCAGGCGGGGACAGGGAAGAAGCAATCAGCCCCAGCATTTT. This sequence encodes CASRRGQGRSNQPQHF.

This sequence joins TRBV6-1 and TRBJ2-4, with D tentatively TRBD2 (5 bases). V was shortened by 6 bases and J by 6 bases, with 12 bases between the two germline ends. CDR1 and CDR2 (germline): MNHNS, SASEGT. The CDR3 is 13 residues long. CDR3 sequence reads: CASRAVTVNIQYF. The CDR3 nucleotides read TGTGCCAGCAGAGCGGTAACTGTAAACATTCAGTACTTC.

This clone was seen only a few times. The V gene is TRBV28, the J gene TRBJ2-7; D gene ambiguous. The CDR3 is made up of 15 amino acids. Per the germline V gene, CDR1 is MDHEN and CDR2 is SYDVKM. The V and J ends lost 1 base and 6 bases respectively, with 16 bases between them. In nucleotides, the CDR3 is TGTGCCAGCAGTTTATCCTACGATTTGTCTCCCGAGCAGTACTTC. Its translation is CASSLSYDLSPEQYF.

This rearrangement joins TRBV2 to TRBJ2-7, with 7 bases fitting TRBD1. From germline, CDR1 is SNHLY and CDR2 FYNNEI. V lost 6 bases, J lost 3 bases, and 2 bases stayed unmatched. This CDR3 has 12 amino acids. CDR3 region: CASSRGFYEQYF. CDR3 coding DNA: TGTGCCAGCAGCAGGGGGTTCTACGAGCAGTACTTC.

The chain links TRBV7-3 to TRBJ1-1; D might be TRBD1 (6 bases). The CDR3 is 17 amino acids. Germline V gene data show CDR1 as SGHTA and CDR2 as FQGTGA. Trimming left V 9 bases short and J 0 bases short, with 23 bases between. The CDR3 sequence: CARGESERDTLNTEAFF. CDR3 DNA sequence: TGTGCCAGAGGGGAGTCAGAACGGGACACCTTGAACACTGAAGCTTTCTTT.

V and J are TRBV9 and TRBJ2-5, with D maybe TRBD1 (5 bases). The CDR3 sequence is 15 residues long. Trimming stripped 0 bases from V and 1 base from J, with 10 bases between. Per germline, CDR1 SGDLS and CDR2 YYNGEE. Here the CDR3 reads CASSVEGLGQETQYF. CDR3 nucleotide sequence: TGTGCCAGCAGCGTAGAGGGGCTGGGCCAAGAGACCCAGTACTTC.

This clone appeared a few times. The V call is TRBV7-9, the J call TRBJ2-3, with D uncertain. Trimming stripped 1 base from V and 3 bases from J, with 5 bases between. This CDR3 is 13 amino acids long. Germline V gene data show CDR1 as SEHNR and CDR2 as FQNEAQ (reference sequence). CDR3 sequence reads: CASSLVRTDTQYF. The DNA of the CDR3 is TGTGCCAGCAGCTTAGTCCGGACAGATACGCAGTATTTT.

This sequence joins TRBV9 and TRBJ2-3, with 8 bases matching TRBD2. V gave up 0 bases and J gave up 1 base; unmatched junction bases: 7. This CDR3 region has 17 residues. Germline V CDR1 and CDR2: SGDLS, YYNGEE. The CDR3 DNA reads TGTGCCAGCAGCGTAGGGGTGGCTAGCGGGCGCACAGATACGCAGTATTTT. Translating gives CASSVGVASGRTDTQYF. The entire variable domain, with the rest obtained from reference TRBV9 and TRBJ2-3, is as follows: DSGVTQTPKHLITATGQRVTLRCSPRSGDLSVYWYQQSLDQGLQFLIQYYNGEERAKGNILERFSAQQFPDLHSELNLSSLELGDSALYFCASSVGVASGRTDTQYFGPGTRLTVL.

The rearrangement uses TRBV5-6 and TRBJ2-1; maybe TRBD2 (5 bases). Germline CDR1 and CDR2: SGHDT and YYEEEE. V shed 2 bases and J shed 6 bases, with 15 bases lying between them. The CDR3 has 15 amino acids. CDR3 bases: TGTGCCAGCAGCTTCGGGTGGGAGCGGACCAATGAGCAGTTCTTC. Translating it yields CASSFGWERTNEQFF.

CDR3 residues: CASSAGWAQSTDTQYF. The CDR3 region has the DNA TGTGCCAGCAGCGCCGGGTGGGCCCAGAGCACAGATACGCAGTATTTT. The chain is built from TRBV9 and TRBJ2-3, with D uncertain. The germline V gene has CDR1 SGDLS and CDR2 YYNGEE. This CDR3 is 16 amino acids long. V was cut by 3 bases and J by 0 bases, with 14 bases left in between. The variable domain in full, with the rest retrieved from reference TRBV9 and TRBJ2-3, is DSGVTQTPKHLITATGQRVTLRCSPRSGDLSVYWYQQSLDQGLQFLIQYYNGEERAKGNILERFSAQQFPDLHSELNLSSLELGDSALYFCASSAGWAQSTDTQYFGPGTRLTVL.

The rearrangement joins TRBV4-2 to TRBJ2-7; D remains unclear. V was pared by 4 bases and J by 6 bases, with 7 bases between. Germline CDR1 is LGHNA and CDR2 is YNFKEQ. This CDR3 region has 11 residues. CDR3 sequence: CASSLGLEQYF. The DNA of the CDR3 is TGTGCCAGCAGCCTGGGCCTCGAGCAGTACTTC.

The CDR3 region is CASSDGLSSYNEQFF. CDR3 nucleotide sequence: TGTGCCAGCAGTGACGGGCTCAGCTCCTACAATGAGCAGTTCTTC. This sequence joins TRBV6-4 and TRBJ2-1; unclear D gene. This CDR3 has 15 amino acids. Looked up from germline, CDR1 is MRHNA and CDR2 is SNTAGT. V lost 2 bases, J lost 0 bases, and 8 bases lay in between.

The rearrangement joins TRBV15 to TRBJ1-1, with D uncertain. The germline CDR1 and CDR2 sequences are LNHNV and YYDKDF (reference sequence). V dropped 8 bases and J dropped 1 base, with 14 bases sitting between them. The CDR3 spans 14 residues. CDR3 amino acids: CATAPKHTNTEAFF. CDR3 DNA: TGTGCCACCGCCCCCAAACACACGAACACTGAAGCTTTCTTT. Full variable domain (rest looked up from reference TRBV15 and TRBJ1-1): DAMVIQNPRYQVTQFGKPVTLSCSQTLNHNVMYWYQQKSSQAPKLLFHYYDKDFNNEADTPDNFQSRRPNTSFCFLDIRSPGLGDTAMYLCATAPKHTNTEAFFGQGTRLTVV.

The genes are TRBV12-5 and TRBJ2-2; possible D gene TRBD1, 5 bases. The germline V gene has CDR1 LGHNT and CDR2 FRNRAP. Trimming stripped 3 bases from V and 6 bases from J, with 11 bases between. This CDR3 is 14 amino acids long. CDR3 sequence (DNA): TGTGCTAGTGGTTTACGGGTAGGGGCCGGGGAGCTGTTTTTT. Translated, it gives CASGLRVGAGELFF.

This clone was counted a single time. The genes are TRBV5-6 and TRBJ2-7, with D perhaps TRBD1 (5 bases). V lost 4 bases to trimming and J lost 1 base, with 9 bases between them. The length of the CDR3 is 13 residues. CDR1 SGHDT and CDR2 YYEEEE come from the germline V gene. The CDR3 spells CASSPTESYEQYF. In DNA form, the CDR3 reads TGTGCCAGCAGCCCGACAGAGTCCTACGAGCAGTACTTC. The variable domain in full, completed from reference TRBV5-6 and TRBJ2-7, reads DAGVTQSPTHLIKTRGQQVTLRCSPKSGHDTVSWYQQALGQGPQFIFQYYEEEERQRGNFPDRFSGHQFPNYSSELNVNALLLGDSALYLCASSPTESYEQYFGPGTRLTVT.

There are a few counts of this clone. This CDR3 is also generated by other DNA sequences in the sample. CDR3 DNA sequence: TGTGCCAGCAGTAACAGGGGAGGGATTGAAGCTTTCTTT. Its protein is CASSNRGGIEAFF. This rearrangement joins TRBV28 to TRBJ1-1; 7 positions agree with TRBD1. CDR3 length equals 13 residues. The V and J ends lost 5 bases and 7 bases, in that order; junction bases with no gene match: 7. Germline-derived CDR1 and CDR2 are MDHEN and SYDVKM.

The chain employs TRBV5-6 and TRBJ2-7, with D tentatively TRBD1 or TRBD2 (5 bases each). The CDR3 consists of 13 residues. Germline CDR1 SGHDT, CDR2 YYEEEE. V shed 5 bases and J shed 1 base, with 10 bases lying between them. The CDR3 nucleotides read TGTGCCAGCAGTCCGAGGGGATCCTACGAGCAGTACTTC. This translates into CASSPRGSYEQYF.

This clone was recorded once. This CDR3 reads CASSKLAGGNNEQFF. The CDR3 region has the DNA TGTGCCAGCAGTAAACTAGCGGGAGGGAACAATGAGCAGTTCTTC. The gene calls are TRBV2 and TRBJ2-1; 13 nucleotides agree with TRBD2. Germline values: CDR1 SNHLY, CDR2 FYNNEI. The CDR3 is made up of 15 amino acids. With 5 bases clipped from V and 5 bases from J, the junction kept 3 bases outside the gene matches.

The chain combines TRBV4-1 with TRBJ2-5; maybe TRBD1 (5 bases). The germline gives CDR1 MGHRA, CDR2 YSYEKL. V was shortened by 0 bases and J by 5 bases, with 13 bases between the two germline ends. The CDR3 sequence is 15 residues long. The CDR3, as DNA: TGCGCCAGCAGCCAAGATCTTGGGGCACCCGAGACCCAGTACTTC. Translating it yields CASSQDLGAPETQYF.

The sample holds a few counts of this clone. V gene TRBV5-1 combines with J gene TRBJ2-7, with D possibly TRBD2 on 5 matching bases. Germline V gene data show CDR1 as SGHRS and CDR2 as YFSETQ. CDR3 length: 11 amino acids. The V gene lost 2 bases and the J gene lost 9 bases, with 9 bases spanning the gap. This chain's CDR3 is CASSFGLVQYF. The CDR3 nucleotides read TGCGCCAGCAGCTTTGGACTGGTGCAGTACTTC.

The chain links TRBV6-5 to TRBJ1-1; 9 positions agree with TRBD1. V shed 6 bases and J 7 bases; nucleotides not matched to a gene: 12. The CDR3 is 15 residues long. Germline V gene lookup returns CDR1 MNHEY and CDR2 SVGAGI. The CDR3 loop reads CASRQEGTGTVEAFF. CDR3 nucleotide sequence: TGTGCCAGCAGACAAGAAGGGACAGGGACTGTTGAAGCTTTCTTT.

The chain joins TRBV9 to TRBJ2-3; TRBD2 agrees at 9 bases. There are 17 residues in the CDR3. Germline V gives CDR1 SGDLS, CDR2 YYNGEE. The V gene end was trimmed by 3 bases and the J gene end by 5 bases; junction bases not matched to a gene: 13. The CDR3 region is CASSAHVAGDVGDTQYF. CDR3 DNA sequence: TGTGCCAGCAGCGCTCACGTAGCGGGAGATGTGGGAGATACGCAGTATTTT.